The T cell receptor (beta chain) under discussion was sequenced for a study of T cell responses to AZD1222 COVID-19 vaccine. Per germline, CDR1 MNHEY and CDR2 SVGAGI. This CDR3 contains 13 residues. The V and J ends lost 3 bases and 0 bases respectively, with 3 bases between them. Method: immunoSEQ multiplex PCR; TCRdb's copy keeps in-frame clones and lacks some. The table records approximately 130,000 clones, nearly 90% of them present only once. This chain connects TRBV6-5 to TRBJ1-5; D unclear. The receptor's source is an adult who received the AZD1222 COVID-19 vaccine. This specimen consisted of peripheral blood, obtained 28 days after the second AZD1222 dose. As DNA, the CDR3 is TGTGCCAGCAGTTATAATAGCAATCAGCCCCAGCATTTT. Translation gives CASSYNSNQPQHF.